This TCR beta chain was identified in a study of CD8 T cells in Susac syndrome. The germline gives CDR1 SGDLS, CDR2 YYNGEE. The CDR3 is 14 amino acids. The V and J ends lost 0 bases and 5 bases respectively, with 10 bases between them. A quantity of about 0.5 to 1 ug RNA underwent reverse transcription using random hexamers. Amplification of the TCR beta CDR3 was carried out by immunoSEQ multiplex PCR, which spanned a total of 54 Vbeta and 13 Jbeta segments. TCRdb used MiXCR to reprocess the immunoSEQ multiplex PCR reads, holding one entry per CDR3 protein. Among 200,000 or so distinct CDR3 sequences listed, approximately 95% were seen once. From blood CD8+ and CD4+ T cells, the TCR beta chain was sequenced.

This chain uses TRBV9 with TRBJ2-3, with unresolved D. The sequencing input was CD8+ T cells from PBMCs. The sequence derives from a human donor with Susac syndrome. As DNA, the CDR3 is TGTGCCAGCAGCGTAGATCGGGTTGGAGATACGCAGTATTTT. This sequence encodes CASSVDRVGDTQYF. The full variable domain, its missing parts supplied by reference TRBV9 and TRBJ2-3, is DSGVTQTPKHLITATGQRVTLRCSPRSGDLSVYWYQQSLDQGLQFLIQYYNGEERAKGNILERFSAQQFPDLHSELNLSSLELGDSALYFCASSVDRVGDTQYFGPGTRLTVL.